One sample yielded the 29 T cell receptor beta chains listed below, sequenced in a study of beta chain features in type 1 diabetes. Sequenced material consisted of expressed TCRB transcripts (all of the isolated RNA was reverse transcribed). Method: immunoSEQ multiplex PCR; TCRdb's copy keeps in-frame clones and lacks some. Here the sample spans approximately 120,000 clones, almost 40% being singletons. The sequenced material came from stem cell memory CD4+ T cells from blood. The source of these receptors is a woman younger than 35 in good health.

The chain recombines TRBV25-1 with TRBJ1-3; D call uncertain. Germline V gives CDR1 MGHDK, CDR2 SYGVNS. The V and J ends lost 2 bases and 0 bases respectively, with 8 bases between them. The CDR3 runs 15 residues. The CDR3: CASSEHTTSGNTIYF. CDR3 DNA sequence: TGTGCCAGCAGTGAACATACAACCTCTGGAAACACCATATATTTT.

This clone was seen a few times. The rearrangement joins TRBV7-9 to TRBJ1-3; D is unclear. V was shortened by 0 bases and J by 2 bases, with 11 bases between the two germline ends. The CDR3 spans 16 residues. Germline V gives CDR1 SEHNR, CDR2 FQNEAQ (reference sequence). The CDR3 DNA reads TGTGCCAGCAGCTTAGCTGGTCAGGTTCCTGGAAACACCATATATTTT. Its translation: CASSLAGQVPGNTIYF. The full variable domain, in which reference TRBV7-9 and TRBJ1-3 provide the parts outside the CDR3, is DTGVSQNPRHKITKRGQNVTFRCDPISEHNRLYWYRQTLGQGPEFLTYFQNEAQLEKSRLLSDRFSAERPKGSFSTLEIQRTEQGDSAMYLCASSLAGQVPGNTIYFGEGSWLTVV.

The J gene is TRBJ2-1, the V gene TRBV7-9, with 8 nucleotides matching TRBD2. With 0 bases clipped from V and 1 base from J, the junction kept 5 bases outside the gene matches. There are 17 residues in the CDR3. Germline V lookup: CDR1 SEHNR, CDR2 FQNEAQ (reference sequence). The CDR3 sequence is CASSLALGGRSYNEQFF. The CDR3 DNA follows: TGTGCCAGCAGCTTAGCTCTCGGCGGGAGGTCCTACAATGAGCAGTTCTTC.

The V call is TRBV21-1, the J call TRBJ2-1; whether TRBD2, the table's D call, matches the DNA was not checked. TRBV21-1 is reported as a pseudogene. CDR3 size: 17 residues. CDR3 sequence reads: CASSKGTSGRPNNEQFF. The CDR3 DNA reads as TGTGCCAGCAGCAAGGGGACTAGCGGGAGACCTAACAATGAGCAGTTCTTC.

The chain links TRBV28 to TRBJ1-5; D is ambiguous. The germline V gene has CDR1 MDHEN and CDR2 SYDVKM. V lost 0 bases to trimming and J lost 5 bases, with 8 bases between them. The CDR3 spans 14 residues. CDR3 bases: TGTGCCAGCAGTTTATGGCCCGAGTATCAGCCCCAGCATTTT. Protein product: CASSLWPEYQPQHF.

This clone has just a few counts. The rearrangement links TRBV7-2 to TRBJ2-5, with 10 bases fitting TRBD2. Trimming cost V 1 base and J 5 bases; bases outside gene matches: 10. This CDR3 is 17 amino acids long. Germline V gene sequence: CDR1 SGHTA, CDR2 FQGNSA. The CDR3 DNA follows: TGTGCCAGCAGCTTAGTGGAGACTAGCGGGTGGGGGGAGACCCAGTACTTC. Translating it yields CASSLVETSGWGETQYF. The full variable domain, rest sourced from reference TRBV7-2 and TRBJ2-5, is GAGVSQSPSNKVTEKGKDVELRCDPISGHTALYWYRQSLGQGLEFLIYFQGNSAPDKSGLPSDRFSAERTGGSVSTLTIQRTQQEDSAVYLCASSLVETSGWGETQYFGPGTRLLVL.

This chain connects TRBV25-1 to TRBJ2-7, with a possible D match to TRBD2 (6 bases). The V gene's germline CDR1 is MGHDK and CDR2 SYGVNS. V was cut by 0 bases and J by 4 bases, with 13 bases left in between. This CDR3 has 15 amino acids. CDR3 in amino acids: CASSEYPGSGYEQYF. The CDR3 DNA is TGTGCCAGCAGTGAATATCCGGGTAGCGGATACGAGCAGTACTTC.

This rearrangement joins TRBV7-2 to TRBJ2-7, with D possibly matching TRBD1 (6 bases). V lost 5 bases and J 3 bases, leaving 14 bases between the germline ends. The CDR3 is 14 residues long. Germline CDR1 is SGHTA and CDR2 is FQGNSA. The CDR3 loop reads CASSTWTAVYEQYF. The CDR3 region has the DNA TGTGCCAGCAGCACGTGGACAGCTGTCTACGAGCAGTACTTC. Using reference TRBV7-2 and TRBJ2-7 for the parts outside the CDR3, the full variable domain is GAGVSQSPSNKVTEKGKDVELRCDPISGHTALYWYRQSLGQGLEFLIYFQGNSAPDKSGLPSDRFSAERTGGSVSTLTIQRTQQEDSAVYLCASSTWTAVYEQYFGPGTRLTVT.

The chain combines TRBV4-1 with TRBJ2-5; 15 nucleotides align to TRBD2. The V and J ends lost 1 base and 5 bases, in that order; junction bases with no gene match: 8. Germline V CDR1 and CDR2: MGHRA, YSYEKL. CDR3 length equals 18 residues. CDR3 protein: CASSQGGLAGGIGETQYF. DNA for the CDR3: TGCGCCAGCAGCCAAGGGGGACTAGCGGGAGGAATAGGGGAGACCCAGTACTTC.

This clone appeared a single time. This chain links TRBV9 with TRBJ1-1; 7 bases line up with TRBD1. V gave up 0 bases and J gave up 10 bases; unmatched junction bases: 9. CDR1 is SGDLS and CDR2 is YYNGEE in the germline V gene. The CDR3 sequence is 14 residues long. Written as DNA, the CDR3 is TGTGCCAGCAGCGTAGGGACAAGACAGGGCGTAGCTTTCTTT. This gives the protein CASSVGTRQGVAFF.

In this sample, this clone turned up a few times. This chain's CDR3 is CASTSEQEQFF. The CDR3 DNA is TGTGCCAGCACCTCGGAGCAAGAGCAGTTCTTC. The genes are TRBV28 and TRBJ2-1; no definite D call. The CDR3 spans 11 residues. Trimming took 7 bases from V and 10 from J, leaving 11 bases between them. Germline loops: CDR1 MDHEN, CDR2 SYDVKM.

The CDR3 region is CASSLAGGRGEQYF. In nucleotides, the CDR3 is TGTGCCAGCAGCTTAGCTGGCGGGAGGGGCGAGCAGTACTTC. J is TRBJ2-7 and V is TRBV7-2, with 9 bases identical to TRBD2. The germline CDR1 and CDR2 sequences are SGHTA and FQGNSA. CDR3 length equals 14 residues. Losses at the gene ends were 0 bases for V and 6 bases for J; bases not matched to a gene: 3.

This clone occurred a few times. V usage is TRBV7-2 and J usage is TRBJ2-1; no firm D call. The V gene's germline CDR1 is SGHTA and CDR2 FQGNSA. The germline V and J ends were trimmed by 7 bases and 5 bases, with 6 bases remaining between them. The CDR3 is 11 amino acids. CDR3 residues: CASKSNNEQFF. CDR3 nucleotide sequence: TGTGCCAGCAAATCCAACAATGAGCAGTTCTTC.

The sample holds a few counts of this clone. The rearrangement uses TRBV5-4 and TRBJ2-2, with D possibly being TRBD1 (5 bases). The CDR3 consists of 16 residues. The V gene lost 0 bases and the J gene lost 6 bases, with 15 bases spanning the gap. Germline V lookup: CDR1 SGHNT, CDR2 YYREEE (reference sequence). The CDR3 loop reads CASSLGQPSWAGELFF. CDR3 DNA sequence: TGTGCCAGCAGCTTGGGACAGCCTTCATGGGCCGGGGAGCTGTTTTTT.

J is TRBJ2-7 and V is TRBV7-3; 13 nucleotides line up with TRBD2. This CDR3 is 13 amino acids long. Germline V gives CDR1 SGHTA, CDR2 FQGTGA. V was pared by 4 bases and J by 7 bases, with 1 base of the junction left unmatched. The CDR3 bases are TGTGCCAGCAGCTGGGGACTAGCGGGAGAGCAGTACTTC. It specifies CASSWGLAGEQYF.

The rearrangement joins TRBV27 to TRBJ2-5, with 11 bases that match TRBD2. With V trimmed by 2 bases and J by 5 bases, 10 bases remained unmatched. Germline CDR1 and CDR2: MNHEY and SMNVEV (reference sequence). The CDR3 has 17 residues. The CDR3 reads CASSLLRTSGRRETQYF. The CDR3 region has the DNA TGTGCCAGCAGTTTACTACGCACTAGCGGGAGAAGGGAGACCCAGTACTTC.

This chain uses TRBV5-6 with TRBJ1-2; TRBD1 matches at 7 bases. V shed 2 bases, J shed 4 bases, and the junction held 5 bases outside the gene matches. This CDR3 has 14 amino acids. Germline lookup yields CDR1 SGHDT and CDR2 YYEEEE. CDR3 in DNA: TGTGCCAGCAGCTTCACACAGGGGTTCTATGGCTACACCTTC. Amino acids: CASSFTQGFYGYTF.

This clone was counted between two and nine times. V is TRBV11-2 and J is TRBJ1-2; 7 nucleotides align to TRBD1. J lost 6 bases, V lost 5 bases, and 3 bases had no gene match. The V gene's germline CDR1 is SGHAT and CDR2 FQNNGV. The CDR3 is 12 residues long. The CDR3 region is CASSLQGDGYTF. The CDR3 coding sequence is TGTGCCAGCAGCCTCCAGGGGGATGGCTACACCTTC.

This clone was seen only a few times. The genes are TRBV20-1 and TRBJ1-2; unclear D gene. CDR1 is DFQATT and CDR2 is SNEGSKA in the germline V gene (reference sequence). The CDR3 totals 11 residues. V shed 2 bases and J shed 4 bases, with 5 bases lying between them. The CDR3 coding sequence is TGCAGTGCTAGACCCAGCTATGGCTACACCTTC. Its translation is CSARPSYGYTF.

This clone was counted a few times. The chain has TRBV11-2 and TRBJ1-5; D is ambiguous. The CDR3 loop spans 15 amino acids. Trimming cost V 5 bases and J 0 bases, with 11 bases left between them. Per germline, CDR1 SGHAT and CDR2 FQNNGV. In nucleotides, the CDR3 is TGTGCCAGCAGCCCTGGGCAGAGTAGCAATCAGCCCCAGCATTTT. This gives the protein CASSPGQSSNQPQHF. The whole variable domain, remainder taken from reference TRBV11-2 and TRBJ1-5, is EAGVAQSPRYKIIEKRQSVAFWCNPISGHATLYWYQQILGQGPKLLIQFQNNGVVDDSQLPKDRFSAERLKGVDSTLKIQPAKLEDSAVYLCASSPGQSSNQPQHFGDGTRLSIL.

V gene TRBV27 combines with J gene TRBJ1-1; D uncertain. Germline values: CDR1 MNHEY, CDR2 SMNVEV (reference sequence). The CDR3 sequence is 15 residues long. V was cut by 8 bases and J by 3 bases, with 19 bases left in between. This CDR3 reads CASSLSSLLYTEAFF. The DNA of the CDR3 is TGTGCCAGCTCATTATCGAGTCTCCTTTACACTGAAGCTTTCTTT.

V usage is TRBV7-9 and J usage is TRBJ1-5; the D gene is possibly TRBD1 (6 bases). The CDR3 covers 16 residues. The germline V gene has CDR1 SEHNR and CDR2 FQNEAQ (reference sequence). Trimming took off 1 base at V and 1 base at J, with 11 bases between the two ends. CDR3: CASSLGGGLSNQPQHF. CDR3 in DNA: TGTGCCAGCAGCTTAGGGGGGGGCTTGAGCAATCAGCCCCAGCATTTT.

The CDR3, as DNA: TGTGCCAGCGTATCCGGTGGGCGGGGGAGTACAGATACGCAGTATTTT. This sequence encodes CASVSGGRGSTDTQYF. The chain couples TRBV5-4 to TRBJ2-3; TRBD2 agrees at 7 bases. CDR1 and CDR2 (germline): SGHNT, YYREEE (reference sequence). J lost 3 bases, V lost 7 bases, and 14 bases had no gene match. This CDR3 has 16 amino acids.

In its sample, this clone was seen a few times. The V and J genes are TRBV4-2 and TRBJ2-3; TRBD2 matches 12 bases. CDR1 LGHNA and CDR2 YNFKEQ come from the germline V gene. The trim removed 3 bases at V and 6 bases at J, leaving 16 bases unmatched. The CDR3 length is 19 residues. The CDR3 region is CASSHEAHTGTSGSDTQYF. In DNA, the CDR3 is TGTGCCAGCAGCCATGAAGCCCACACCGGGACTAGCGGGTCCGATACGCAGTATTTT.

This clone was seen a handful of times. This sequence joins TRBV5-1 and TRBJ2-7; D may be TRBD2 (6 bases). The V gene's germline CDR1 is SGHRS and CDR2 YFSETQ. Trimming left V 3 bases short and J 0 bases short, with 10 bases between. The CDR3 has 14 amino acids. Here the CDR3 reads CASSSGDFSYEQYF. Written as DNA, the CDR3 is TGCGCCAGCAGCTCCGGGGACTTCTCCTACGAGCAGTACTTC.

The J gene is TRBJ2-7, the V gene TRBV7-9, with TRBD2 identical over 11 bases. Germline V gives CDR1 SEHNR, CDR2 FQNEAQ (reference sequence). Trimming removed 7 bases from V and 2 bases from J; junction bases left unmatched: 13. The CDR3 spans 17 residues. As DNA, the CDR3 is TGTGCCAGCACGGGGACTAGCGGCCCCAAGGTGGCCTACGAGCAGTACTTC. Protein: CASTGTSGPKVAYEQYF. Based on the CDR3 plus reference TRBV7-9 and TRBJ2-7, the full variable domain is DTGVSQNPRHKITKRGQNVTFRCDPISEHNRLYWYRQTLGQGPEFLTYFQNEAQLEKSRLLSDRFSAERPKGSFSTLEIQRTEQGDSAMYLCASTGTSGPKVAYEQYFGPGTRLTVT.

The V and J genes are TRBV15 and TRBJ2-2; D is possibly TRBD1 (6 bases). Germline CDR1 LNHNV, CDR2 YYDKDF (reference sequence). The CDR3 consists of 15 residues. V was pared by 8 bases and J by 0 bases, with 13 bases between. This CDR3 reads CATLNRATNTGELFF. The CDR3 DNA follows: TGTGCCACCCTGAACAGGGCCACGAACACCGGGGAGCTGTTTTTT.

The V gene is TRBV6-1, the J gene TRBJ1-5; 7 bases agree with TRBD1. This CDR3 region has 15 residues. J lost 0 bases, V lost 7 bases, and 6 bases had no gene match. The germline V gene has CDR1 MNHNS and CDR2 SASEGT. This chain's CDR3 is CASIPGGFSNQPQHF. The DNA of the CDR3 is TGTGCCAGCATCCCAGGGGGGTTTAGCAATCAGCCCCAGCATTTT.

V and J are TRBV12-5 and TRBJ2-5; 7 positions agree with TRBD2. V was pared by 0 bases and J by 2 bases, with 6 bases of the junction left unmatched. The CDR3 sequence is 16 residues long. Germline V gene data show CDR1 as LGHNT and CDR2 as FRNRAP. The DNA of the CDR3 is TGTGCTAGTGGTTTGGTAGTTGGGGGGGGACAAGAGACCCAGTACTTC. Translation gives CASGLVVGGGQETQYF.